The 18 T cell receptor beta chains below all came from one sample that was sequenced in a study of molecular identifiers for immune sequencing clone quantification. TCRdb independently ran MiXCR on the PCR reads; one entry per CDR3 protein. The profile shows roughly 40,000 distinct CDR3 sequences, about a quarter of them singletons. Sequenced input: naive CD8+ T cells from blood, with Jurkat cell RNA spiked in. Subset described: FACS-sorted CD8+CD4-CCR7+CD45RA+ naive T cells. Receptors were obtained from a human donor in good health. Some libraries in this study had Jurkat cell RNA spiked in.

Only a few counts were recorded for this clonotype. A read error may explain this, as a much larger clone is one base away. J is TRBJ2-3 and V is TRBV29-1; a weak D match, TRBD2 (6 bases). This CDR3 has 15 residues. Germline V gene sequence: CDR1 SQVTM, CDR2 ANQGSEA. CDR3: CSVRELFLRTDTQYF. CDR3 nucleotide sequence: TGCAGTGTTCGGGAGCTCTTTTTGAGGACAGATACGCAGTATTTT.

This clonotype appeared many times. The chain couples TRBV18 to TRBJ2-3, with 7 positions matching TRBD1. CDR3 length equals 17 residues. CDR1 is KGHSH and CDR2 is LQKENI in the germline V gene. Losses at the gene ends were 6 bases for V and 0 bases for J; bases not matched to a gene: 12. CDR3 in DNA: TGTGCCAGCTCGCTGACCCCCGGGACAGAGAGCACAGATACGCAGTATTTT. Encoded protein: CASSLTPGTESTDTQYF.

This clonotype was detected ten times or more. The V gene is TRBV28, the J gene TRBJ2-2, with unresolved D. CDR3 size: 15 residues. V was trimmed by 8 bases and J by 8 bases, leaving 21 bases between them. Germline V gene lookup returns CDR1 MDHEN and CDR2 SYDVKM. CDR3 loop: CASRPFTLSPGELFF. CDR3 DNA: TGTGCCAGCCGCCCCTTTACCTTATCCCCAGGGGAGCTGTTTTTT.

This clonotype has at least ten counts. The V and J genes are TRBV12-3 or TRBV12-4 and TRBJ2-3, with 15 bases fitting TRBD2. Losses at the gene ends were 5 bases for V and 6 bases for J; bases not matched to a gene: 3. This CDR3 contains 15 residues. This chain's CDR3 is CASSGLAGGTDTQYF. In nucleotides, the CDR3 is TGTGCCAGCAGTGGACTAGCGGGGGGGACCGATACGCAGTATTTT.

At least ten counts were recorded for this clonotype. The J gene is TRBJ2-3, the V gene TRBV7-9; no clear D. The length of the CDR3 is 12 residues. The germline CDR1 and CDR2 sequences are SEHNR and FQNEAQ (reference sequence). Trimming stripped 1 base from V and 3 bases from J, with 2 bases between. CDR3 DNA sequence: TGTGCCAGCAGCTTAGAAACAGATACGCAGTATTTT. It codes for CASSLETDTQYF.

This clonotype was observed many times. The chain combines TRBV7-9 with TRBJ1-5; D gene unclear. Between the trimmed V and J ends, which lost 3 bases and 7 bases, there was a span of 7 bases. Germline assignment: CDR1 SEHNR and CDR2 FQNEAQ (reference sequence). This CDR3 has 12 residues. The CDR3 region is CASSFGIQPQHF. CDR3 nucleotide sequence: TGTGCCAGCAGCTTTGGAATCCAGCCCCAGCATTTT. Filled out from reference TRBV7-9 and TRBJ1-5, the complete variable domain reads DTGVSQNPRHKITKRGQNVTFRCDPISEHNRLYWYRQTLGQGPEFLTYFQNEAQLEKSRLLSDRFSAERPKGSFSTLEIQRTEQGDSAMYLCASSFGIQPQHFGDGTRLSIL.

As regards this clonotype: A much bigger clone sits one base away, suggesting this may be a read error. The V and J genes are TRBV7-9 and TRBJ1-3, with 7 bases that match TRBD1. V shed 6 bases and J 2 bases; nucleotides not matched to a gene: 13. Germline CDR1 reads SEHNR; CDR2 reads FQNEAQ (reference sequence). The CDR3 runs to 17 residues. The chain's CDR3 is CASRSGSGRGTGNTIYF. DNA for the CDR3: TGTGCCAGCAGATCAGGGAGTGGCAGGGGGACTGGAAACACCATATATTTT.

Worth noting for this clonotype: This could be a read error, since a much larger clone is one nucleotide away. The CDR3 here is CASSQAPLNTEAFF. The CDR3 DNA is TGCGCCAGCAGCCAAGCTCCCTTGAACACTGAAGCTTTCTTT. This chain connects TRBV4-1 to TRBJ1-1; D not resolved. Germline V CDR1 and CDR2: MGHRA, YSYEKL. V was clipped by 1 base and J by 0 bases, with 6 bases between them. The CDR3 is made up of 14 amino acids.

This clonotype was seen many times. J is TRBJ2-7 and V is TRBV7-6; D is perhaps TRBD1 (6 bases). The V end was cut by 1 base, the J end by 4 bases, with 8 bases between. Per germline, CDR1 SGHVS and CDR2 FNYEAQ. The CDR3 spans 13 residues. The CDR3 DNA is TGTGCCAGCAGCTTAGACCAGGGGTACGAGCAGTACTTC. Residues: CASSLDQGYEQYF.

Turning to this clonotype: An end of the junction differs from the germline gene, which may be a read error. The chain joins TRBV4-3 to TRBJ2-2, with a weak D call TRBD1 (6 bases). The CDR3 is 16 amino acids. Germline-derived CDR1 and CDR2 are LGHNA and YSLEER. This CDR3 reads CVSSQAAGDLTGELFF. CDR3 bases: TGCGTCAGCAGCCAAGCGGCAGGGGATCTCACCGGGGAGCTGTTTTTT.

To note about this clonotype: Since a much larger clone is just one base distant, this may be a read error. This chain joins TRBV2 and TRBJ2-7; TRBD1 might be the D (5 bases). Germline loops: CDR1 SNHLY, CDR2 FYNNEI. CDR3 length equals 12 residues. The CDR3 bases are TGTGCGCCGCCAGGGTTCTCCTACGAGCAGTACTTC. Protein: CAPPGFSYEQYF.

Worth noting for this clonotype: This clone may be a read error of a much larger clone one base away. The V gene is TRBV4-1, the J gene TRBJ1-1; unclear D gene. Trimming removed 7 bases from V and 6 bases from J, with 15 bases in between. Germline CDR1 reads MGHRA; CDR2 reads YSYEKL. The CDR3 is 13 residues long. As DNA, the CDR3 is TGCGCCAGCAACCCTGACCCCGAGGCTGAAGCTTTCTTT. Protein product: CASNPDPEAEAFF.

Of note for this clonotype: A junction end diverges from the germline sequence, so it may reflect a read error. The chain links TRBV28 to TRBJ2-5; D is possibly TRBD2 (6 bases). The CDR3 has 14 residues. Germline lookup yields CDR1 MDHEN and CDR2 SYDVKM. The CDR3 DNA sequence: TGTGCCACCAAGACCACGGGGGTGGCAGAGACCCGGTGCTTC. Its protein product is CATKTTGVAETRCF.

This CDR3 reads CASSHHPGPGDVSNQPQHF. Here the CDR3 DNA reads TGTGCCAGCAGCCACCACCCCGGGCCAGGTGACGTTAGCAATCAGCCCCAGCATTTT. The chain links TRBV12-3 or TRBV12-4 to TRBJ1-5, with unresolved D. The CDR3 extends over 19 amino acids. The ends were cut back, 6 bases at V and 0 bases at J, with 24 bases in the middle.

The sample holds many counts of this clonotype. The chain employs TRBV7-3 and TRBJ1-1, with 11 bases that match TRBD1. The length of the CDR3 is 17 residues. Germline CDR1 is SGHTA and CDR2 is FQGTGA. Germline trimming cut 4 bases from V and 5 bases from J; bases unmatched to any gene: 12. CDR3 amino acids: CASSSFFLDRGPTEAFF. The CDR3 DNA reads as TGTGCCAGCAGCTCCTTCTTCCTGGACAGGGGGCCAACTGAAGCTTTCTTT.

A note on this clonotype: It may be a read error: a sequence one base away is much more abundant. The J gene is TRBJ2-3, the V gene TRBV30; tentative D call: TRBD2 (6 bases). This CDR3 has 13 amino acids. Germline CDR1 GTSNPN, CDR2 SVGIG (reference sequence). The CDR3 region has the DNA TGTACCTGGAGTGTACTCGGGAGCGATACGCAGTATTTT. This encodes CTWSVLGSDTQYF.

This clonotype occurred many times. This chain connects TRBV29-1 to TRBJ2-7; perhaps TRBD1 as D (6 bases). V shed 8 bases and J shed 0 bases, with 14 bases lying between them. CDR1 is SQVTM and CDR2 is ANQGSEA in the germline V gene. The CDR3 is made up of 13 amino acids. CDR3 coding DNA: TGCAGCACCCGGCAGGGGAGCTCCTACGAGCAGTACTTC. Its protein product is CSTRQGSSYEQYF.

This clonotype was seen only a few times. The chain has TRBV4-1 and TRBJ2-2, with TRBD2 identical over 7 bases. The CDR3 has 15 amino acids. Unmatched junction bases numbered 5, after V lost 1 base and J lost 6 bases. CDR1 and CDR2 from the germline V gene are MGHRA and YSYEKL. The CDR3 spells CASSQGDYSSGELFF. The CDR3 region has the DNA TGCGCCAGCAGCCAAGGGGACTATTCTTCCGGGGAGCTGTTTTTT.